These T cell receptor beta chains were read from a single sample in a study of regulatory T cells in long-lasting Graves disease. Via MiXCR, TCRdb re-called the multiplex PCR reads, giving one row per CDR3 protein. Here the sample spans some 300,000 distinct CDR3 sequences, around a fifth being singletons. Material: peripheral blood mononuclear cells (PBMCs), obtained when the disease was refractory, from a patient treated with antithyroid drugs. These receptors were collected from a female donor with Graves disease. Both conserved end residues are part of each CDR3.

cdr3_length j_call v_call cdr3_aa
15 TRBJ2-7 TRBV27 CASSLTGQGFYEQYF
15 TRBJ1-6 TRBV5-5 CASSLRSSYNSPLHF
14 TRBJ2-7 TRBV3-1 CASSQDTGYYEQYF
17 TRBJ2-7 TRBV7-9 CASSPAGKTLDIYEQYF
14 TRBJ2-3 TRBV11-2 CATRGRISTDTQYF
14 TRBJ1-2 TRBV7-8 CASSLPGGGYGYTF
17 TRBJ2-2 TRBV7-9 CASSSPDRALHTGELFF
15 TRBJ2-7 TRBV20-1 CSARDPRGEQVEQYF
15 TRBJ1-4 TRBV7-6 CASSSQDATNEKLFF
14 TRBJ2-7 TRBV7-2 CASSSVAVSYEQYF
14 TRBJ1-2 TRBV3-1 CASSQGAGPYGYTF
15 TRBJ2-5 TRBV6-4 CASDGDQNYQETQYF
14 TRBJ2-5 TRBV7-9 CASSLKAGEETQYF
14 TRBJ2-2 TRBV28 CASSSSGRGGELFF
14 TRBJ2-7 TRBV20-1 CSAGPAESSYEQYF
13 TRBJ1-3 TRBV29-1 CSAQDRDGNTIYF
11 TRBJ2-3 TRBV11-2 CASSSRDTQYF
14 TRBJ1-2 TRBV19 CASSLWGREYGYTF
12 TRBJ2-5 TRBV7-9 CASTGTEETQYF
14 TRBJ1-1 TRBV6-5 CASSYRAGDTEAFF
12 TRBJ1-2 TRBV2 CAIRPDSYGYTF
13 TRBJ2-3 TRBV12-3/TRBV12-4 CASSSRTLDTQYF
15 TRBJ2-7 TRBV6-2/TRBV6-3 CASSVGRGPSYEQYF
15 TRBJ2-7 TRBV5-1 CASSPRAGAGYEQYF
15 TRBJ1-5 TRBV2 CASSGDRGPNQPQHF
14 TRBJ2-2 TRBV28 CASSLDSGGGELFF
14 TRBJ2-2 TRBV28 CASSITGGGGELFF
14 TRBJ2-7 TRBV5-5 CASSLSGKYYEQYF
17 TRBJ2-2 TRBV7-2 CASSLNPLAGNTGELFF
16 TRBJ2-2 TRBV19 CASSSLAEKNTGELFF
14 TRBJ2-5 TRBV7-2 CASSLAWVQETQYF
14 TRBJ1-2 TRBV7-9 CASSLGGTAYGYTF
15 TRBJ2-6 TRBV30 CAWTPGVGGADVLTF
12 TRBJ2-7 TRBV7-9 CASSLMSYEQYF
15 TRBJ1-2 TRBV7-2 CASSLVSTGPYGYTF
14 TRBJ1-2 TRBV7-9 CASTPPGTNYGYTF
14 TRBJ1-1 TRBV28 CASSHRGGGPKAFF
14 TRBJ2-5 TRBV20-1 CSATSGTEQETQYF
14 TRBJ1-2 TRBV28 CASSLSSTVYGYTF
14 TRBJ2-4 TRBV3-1 CASSQGGGGNIQYF